This T cell receptor (beta chain) was identified during a study of blood T cell repertoires in COVID-19. Study overall: The origin of the acute and convalescent COVID-19 samples was the United States, Italy and Spain.

Followed longitudinally, the Seattle patients had been enrolled during active infection. Trimming left V 5 bases short and J 1 base short, with 5 bases between. Germline CDR1 is SEHNR and CDR2 is FQNEAQ (reference sequence). There are 12 residues in the CDR3. TCRdb keeps only in-frame clones here, not all; method: immunoSEQ multiplex PCR. The sample includes about 480,000 clones, approximately 90% seen only once; the top ten take roughly 12%. Source material: peripheral blood. The receptor comes from a woman between 45 and 65 years old with COVID-19, enrolled during active disease. This rearrangement joins TRBV7-9 to TRBJ2-5; no firm D call. This chain's CDR3 is CASSISQETQYF. CDR3 DNA: TGTGCCAGCAGCATCAGCCAAGAGACCCAGTACTTC.